The 6 T cell receptor beta chains in this list originate from one sample, sequenced in a study of blood T cell repertoires in COVID-19. Profiled with immunoSEQ multiplex PCR; TCRdb holds only in-frame clones, not every one. This sample carries 30,000 to 40,000 clones, approximately 85% of them seen once, and the ten largest clones take over 35%. The sample taken for sequencing was peripheral blood. These TCRs come from a man between 60 and 75 years old with active or convalescent COVID-19.

The chain joins TRBV5-4 to TRBJ2-7, with D maybe TRBD1 (5 bases). The V end lost 0 bases, the J end lost 0 bases, and 7 bases lay between the germline ends. The germline CDR1 and CDR2 sequences are SGHNT and YYREEE (reference sequence). CDR3 length equals 14 residues. The DNA for the CDR3 is TGTGCCAGCAGCTTGGGGGGCGGCTCCTACGAGCAGTACGTC. It yields the protein CASSLGGGSYEQYV.

The chain has TRBV11-1 and TRBJ2-5; 8 nucleotides line up with TRBD1. The CDR3 is made up of 14 amino acids. The V gene end was trimmed by 4 bases and the J gene end by 3 bases; junction bases not matched to a gene: 4. CDR1 and CDR2 (germline): SGHAT, FQDESV (reference sequence). CDR3 in DNA: TGTGCCAGCAGCTACAGGGGGATGGAAGAGACCCAGTACTTC. This gives the protein CASSYRGMEETQYF.

The J gene is TRBJ2-3, the V gene TRBV7-9, with 8 bases fitting TRBD2. The CDR3 spans 18 residues. CDR1 and CDR2 from the germline V gene are SEHNR and FQNEAQ (reference sequence). With 4 bases clipped from V and 0 bases from J, the junction kept 12 bases outside the gene matches. The CDR3 nucleotides are TGTGCCAGCAGCTCCCCAGCGGGAGTCTTTATCAGCACAGATACGCAGTATTTT. Encoded protein: CASSSPAGVFISTDTQYF. The variable domain in full, completed from reference TRBV7-9 and TRBJ2-3, reads DTGVSQNPRHKITKRGQNVTFRCDPISEHNRLYWYRQTLGQGPEFLTYFQNEAQLEKSRLLSDRFSAERPKGSFSTLEIQRTEQGDSAMYLCASSSPAGVFISTDTQYFGPGTRLTVL.

The chain joins TRBV14 to TRBJ1-2; D ambiguous. The CDR3 runs 17 residues. V was trimmed by 5 bases and J by 4 bases, leaving 23 bases between them. Looked up from germline, CDR1 is SGHDN and CDR2 is FVKESK. CDR3 DNA sequence: TGTGCCAGCAGCTCACACGGCCCGACCGGGGATATCTATGGCTACACCTTC. Translating gives CASSSHGPTGDIYGYTF.

This clone is a singleton in its sample. The V and J genes are TRBV18 and TRBJ2-3; the D gene is possibly TRBD2 (6 bases). Trimming cost V 6 bases and J 6 bases, with 10 bases left between them. The CDR3 length is 12 residues. The germline gives CDR1 KGHSH, CDR2 LQKENI. CDR3 DNA: TGTGCCAGCTCGGCGGCGGGGGATACGCAGTATTTT. Translated: CASSAAGDTQYF.

The chain links TRBV7-6 to TRBJ1-2, with 10 bases lining up with TRBD1. J gave up 2 bases and V 0 bases, and 6 bases lay outside the gene matches. CDR1 and CDR2 from the germline V gene are SGHVS and FNYEAQ. The CDR3 is 17 residues long. The CDR3 sequence is CASSLAAEGQGNYGYTF. DNA for the CDR3: TGTGCCAGCAGCTTAGCTGCAGAGGGACAGGGGAACTATGGCTACACCTTC.